This T cell receptor (beta chain) emerged from a study of identical twins. The table lists this clonotype with many counts. TCRdb reanalysed the 5' RACE reads using MiXCR and keeps one entry per CDR3 protein. The profile covers more than 400,000 distinct CDR3 sequences, with about 15% appearing a single time and nearly 0.45% taken by the ten largest. Germline CDR1 reads MDHEN; CDR2 reads SYDVKM. The CDR3 covers 15 residues. J gave up 1 base and V 5 bases, and 2 bases lay outside the gene matches. The data also belong to a second study, concerning yellow fever vaccine responses in identical twins.

Specimen: CD4+ T cells sorted from blood. The TCR was taken from a woman between 18 and 29 years old in good health. The chain recombines TRBV28 with TRBJ2-2, with TRBD2 matching 9 bases. The CDR3 DNA sequence: TGTGCCAGCAGTCCGACTAGCGGGAACACCGGGGAGCTGTTTTTT. Encoded protein: CASSPTSGNTGELFF.